These T cell receptor beta chains were read from a single sample in a study of blood T cell repertoires in COVID-19. TCRdb's copy holds only in-frame clones and misses some; the assay was immunoSEQ multiplex PCR. The sample shows 400,000 to 450,000 clones, 70% to 90% of them seen only once. The sample was peripheral blood. These receptors were collected from a young man with COVID-19, enrolled during active disease. Each CDR3 is given with its conserved first and last residue. A D gene is named only where the DNA matches it firmly. A clone size is listed for some rows: how often the clone was seen (once, few, many), or a class if it is expanded.

D gene	J gene	clone size	V gene	CDR3 DNA	CDR3 protein
NA	TRBJ2-1	NA	TRBV11-2	TGTGCCAGCAGCCGGGTTCCTGCTGGCAATGAGCAGTTCTTC	CASSRVPAGNEQFF
NA	TRBJ1-2	once	TRBV7-9	TGTGCCAGCAGCTCCACCACAGGGTCAGGATATGGCTACACCTTC	CASSSTTGSGYGYTF
TRBD1	TRBJ1-2	once	TRBV7-8	TGTGCCAGCAGCTCCAATGCCTACAGGGGGCGGGTATCCGGGCCTCGAAATGGCTACACCTTC	CASSSNAYRGRVSGPRNGYTF
TRBD1	TRBJ2-1	NA	TRBV7-9	TGTGCCAGCACCGACCGGGACAGATGGAACAATGAGCAGTTCTTC	CASTDRDRWNNEQFF
NA	TRBJ1-2	NA	TRBV5-1	TGCGCCAGCAGCTTGGGTTCGGGAGCGAAAATTGGATATGGCTACACCTTC	CASSLGSGAKIGYGYTF
TRBD2	TRBJ2-2	NA	TRBV6-6	TGTGCCAGCAGACCCGTAGCGGGAGAGGGGACCGGGGAGCTGTTTTTT	CASRPVAGEGTGELFF
NA	TRBJ2-3	NA	TRBV7-2	TGTGCCAGCAGCTCCAGGGGCACAGATACGCAGTATTTT	CASSSRGTDTQYF
TRBD2	TRBJ2-2	NA	TRBV19	TGTGCCAGTAGTATAGATTCGCGACTAGCGGGGGGGCCCATCGGGGAGCTGTTTTTT	CASSIDSRLAGGPIGELFF
NA	TRBJ1-6	NA	TRBV19	TGTGCCAGTAGAGTCCTAACCCCCCATTCACCCCTCCACTTT	CASRVLTPHSPLHF
NA	TRBJ2-2	NA	TRBV5-1	TGCGCCAGCAGCCTAACTCAGGGGATGACCGGGGAGCTGTTTTTT	CASSLTQGMTGELFF
NA	TRBJ2-7	NA	TRBV12-3/TRBV12-4	TGTGCCAGCAGCATCTCCTACGAGCAGTACTTC	CASSISYEQYF
NA	TRBJ2-2	NA	TRBV6-5	TGTGCCAGCAGTTACCGGCCAGGACTCGCCGGGGAGCTGTTTTTT	CASSYRPGLAGELFF
NA	TRBJ2-2	NA	TRBV15	TGTGCCACCTCTAGTAGGAGCGAGGGCGGGGAGCTGTTTTTT	CATSSRSEGGELFF
NA	TRBJ2-6	NA	TRBV19	TGTGCCAGTAGTACAACAGGGTACGTCTCTGGGGCCAACGTCCTGACTTTC	CASSTTGYVSGANVLTF
TRBD1	TRBJ1-5	once	TRBV19	TGTGCCAGTAGCCGGGACAGCCCAACCTCCCAGCATTTT	CASSRDSPTSQHF
TRBD2	TRBJ2-1	NA	TRBV5-4	TGTGCCAGCAGCTCCGGACTAGCGGGAGGTGAAAATGAGCAGTTCTTC	CASSSGLAGGENEQFF
NA	TRBJ2-3	NA	TRBV6-1	TGTGCCAGCAGTGAGGCCCGGAGCACAAGGGAGACAGATACGCAGTATTTT	CASSEARSTRETDTQYF
TRBD2	TRBJ2-7	NA	TRBV27	TGTGCCAGCTCGGTGGCGGGAGGGCTCTGGGACGAGCAGTACTTC	CASSVAGGLWDEQYF
TRBD2	TRBJ2-7	NA	TRBV5-1	TGCGCCAGCAGCTTGAGCGGGGATTACGAGCAGTACTTC	CASSLSGDYEQYF
NA	TRBJ2-1	NA	TRBV27	TGTGCCAGCAGTTTACGAGGGTTCAATGAGCAGTTCTTC	CASSLRGFNEQFF
TRBD2	TRBJ2-7	NA	TRBV30	TGTGCCTGGACTTCTAGACTAGCGGGATACTACGAGCAGTACTTC	CAWTSRLAGYYEQYF
TRBD1	TRBJ2-5	few	TRBV10-3	TGTGCCATCGGGACAGGGGAGACCCAGTACTTC	CAIGTGETQYF
NA	TRBJ2-7	few	TRBV2	TGTGCCAGCAGTGAAGGGGAGCGGGCCTCCTACGAGCAGTACTTC	CASSEGERASYEQYF
NA	TRBJ2-3	once	TRBV7-2	TGTGCCAGCAGCTTAGATGGCGGGGGCACAGATACGCAGTATTTT	CASSLDGGGTDTQYF
TRBD1	TRBJ1-1	NA	TRBV19	TGTGCCAGTAGCAAGACAGGGTTTGACACTGAAGCTTTCTTT	CASSKTGFDTEAFF
TRBD2	TRBJ2-3	once	TRBV11-3	TGTGCCAGCAGCGGTGGGACTAGCGGGGGGAGGGACACAGATACGCAGTATTTT	CASSGGTSGGRDTDTQYF
NA	TRBJ2-7	NA	TRBV12-3/TRBV12-4	TGTGCCAGCAGTTGGAGGGATTCCTACGAGCAGTACTTC	CASSWRDSYEQYF